These 2 T cell receptor beta chains came from one sample sequenced in a study of regulatory dendritic cells for organ transplantation. Using immunoSEQ multiplex PCR, the repertoire was profiled, and TCRdb retains in-frame clones only, with some absent. The sample holds under 35,000 clones, 70% to 90% seen once. Sample: naive CD4+ T cells from blood. As for subset: CD45RA+ naive T cells. These TCRs come from a human donor in good health.

This rearrangement joins TRBV12-5 to TRBJ2-5, with a weak D call TRBD2 (7 bases). This CDR3 spans 15 amino acids. Trimming left V 5 bases short and J 4 bases short, with 17 bases between. Germline-derived CDR1 and CDR2 are LGHNT and FRNRAP. DNA for the CDR3: TGTGCTAGTGGTCCGCTAGGGGGGGGCGGAGAGACCCAGTACTTC. It encodes CASGPLGGGGETQYF.

The chain recombines TRBV4-1 with TRBJ1-1, with D tentatively TRBD1 (5 bases). The CDR3 has 16 amino acids. Germline V gene lookup returns CDR1 MGHRA and CDR2 YSYEKL. The V and J ends lost 0 bases and 4 bases respectively, with 15 bases between them. In DNA, the CDR3 is TGCGCCAGCAGCCAAGAAAGGGCCAGGGCGGGCACTGAAGCTTTCTTT. This encodes CASSQERARAGTEAFF.